This T cell receptor beta chain was captured in a study of blood T cell repertoires in COVID-19. Study-level information: Material from acute and convalescent COVID-19 was sourced from the United States, Italy and Spain. The analysed material was cDNA or gDNA that came from T cells, B-cell-depleted T cells, or PBMCs.

The CDR3 is 13 residues long. Germline V gene lookup returns CDR1 MDHEN and CDR2 SYDVKM. Trimming took off 4 bases at V and 1 base at J, with 8 bases between the two ends. The assay was immunoSEQ multiplex PCR, and TCRdb's table has in-frame clones only and misses some. The data show about 140,000 clones, roughly 80% seen once. The chain couples TRBV28 to TRBJ2-7; D might be TRBD1 (6 bases). This TCR came from a woman aged 55-70 years with acute or convalescent COVID-19. The material sequenced was peripheral blood. The CDR3 sequence: CASSWQGSYEQYF. The DNA for the CDR3 is TGTGCCAGCAGTTGGCAGGGGTCCTACGAGCAGTACTTC. The variable domain in full, with the rest retrieved from reference TRBV28 and TRBJ2-7, is DVKVTQSSRYLVKRTGEKVFLECVQDMDHENMFWYRQDPGLGLRLIYFSYDVKMKEKGDIPEGYSVSREKKERFSLILESASTNQTSMYLCASSWQGSYEQYFGPGTRLTVT.